A selection of T cell receptor beta chains follows, all from one sample in a study of CD8 T cells in Susac syndrome. TCRdb reprocessed the immunoSEQ multiplex PCR reads with MiXCR, giving one entry per CDR3 protein. The table lists some 150,000 distinct CDR3 sequences, roughly 94% of them singletons. The sequenced sample was CD4+ T cells from PBMCs. All receptors derive from a human donor with Susac syndrome. Both conserved end residues are part of each CDR3.

v_call cdr3_aa
TRBV20-1 CSARNPQGPEAFF
TRBV12-3/TRBV12-4 CASSSSLLANTEAFF
TRBV5-8 CASSLWGGQYSNQPQHF
TRBV18 CASSPQSIASYEQYF
TRBV18 CASSPNRGVTYNEQFF
TRBV29-1 CSVGIVNTEAFF
TRBV29-1 CSVRNTSARSYEQYF
TRBV5-4 CASSSSSGSTDTQYF
TRBV5-1 CASSRTGAGTEAFF
TRBV18 CASSPRQGSSYEQYF
TRBV5-4 CASSLFLAVNNEQFF
TRBV29-1 CSVVKLAGGEQYF
TRBV30 CAWKIRQPNTGELFF
TRBV5-4 CASSRFGGIVLSGANVLTF
TRBV13 CASSLLGGEQYF
TRBV3-1 CASSPSVETQYF
TRBV29-1 CSGWTGPLSDIQYF
TRBV12-3/TRBV12-4 CASSLDRISEKLFF
TRBV20-1 CSARLTGGRGDTQYF
TRBV6-5 CASGSGAPYEQYF
TRBV29-1 CSVLPGPGQGSRRTEAFF
TRBV20-1 CSASRVSDTEAFF
TRBV12-3/TRBV12-4 CASRTGFDNQPQHF
TRBV12-5 CASALRVYEQYF
TRBV18 CASSPAGAGSGANVLTF
TRBV29-1 CSVGGYGNTIYF
TRBV9 CASSVVGTSNEQYF
TRBV20-1 CSASDRLAGGLAGELFF
TRBV3-1 CASSQFGDQPQHF
TRBV28 CAISPPGPDIQYF
TRBV7-9 CASSLGGWDRGHEQYF
TRBV20-1 CSASPFGREETQYF
TRBV30 CAWSGGESQPQHF
TRBV20-1 CSARRTNEKLFF
TRBV30 CAWSPTTGDSYGYTF
TRBV12-3/TRBV12-4 CASSPARGGTDEQFF
TRBV30 CAWRSRTSNHEQYF
TRBV25-1 CASSHQGEYYNEQFF
TRBV7-2 CASSFDHPGHNEQFF
TRBV20-1 CSARTAGDRKNIQYF
TRBV1 CTSSQDRQDYGYTF
TRBV29-1 CSVLVLGDTGELFF
TRBV20-1 CSARDLRGHQPQHF
TRBV12-3/TRBV12-4 CASSLREETQYF